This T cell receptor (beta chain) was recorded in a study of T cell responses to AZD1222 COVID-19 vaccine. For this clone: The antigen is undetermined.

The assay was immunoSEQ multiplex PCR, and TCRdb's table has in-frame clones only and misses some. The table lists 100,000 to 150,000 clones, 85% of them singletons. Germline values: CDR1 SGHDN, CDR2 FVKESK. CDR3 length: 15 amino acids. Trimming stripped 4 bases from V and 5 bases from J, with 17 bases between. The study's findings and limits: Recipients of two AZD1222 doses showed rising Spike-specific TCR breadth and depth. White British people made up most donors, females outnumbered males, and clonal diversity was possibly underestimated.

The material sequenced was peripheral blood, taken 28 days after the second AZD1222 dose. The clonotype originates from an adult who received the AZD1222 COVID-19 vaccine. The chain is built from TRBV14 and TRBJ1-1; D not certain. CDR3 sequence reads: CASSRSLSAYTEAFF. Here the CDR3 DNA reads TGTGCCAGCAGCCGGTCCCTGTCAGCCTATACTGAAGCTTTCTTT.